The 10 T cell receptor beta chains below all came from one sample that was sequenced in a study of brain T cells in children with intractable seizures. The protocol was immunoSEQ multiplex PCR, while the TCRdb copy is restricted to in-frame clones and leaves out a portion. The data hold about 340,000 clones, with nearly 95% observed a single time. This sample's time point: blood from clinic visit 5 months post-surgery; TSC patient then seizure free. Material: peripheral blood, obtained around 5 months after surgery. The origin of the receptors is a boy in the first two years of life with tuberous sclerosis and intractable seizures.

Note on this clone: In the same sample, other DNA sequences code for this CDR3. The V and J genes are TRBV19 and TRBJ2-7, with 9 nucleotides matching TRBD2. The CDR3 has 14 residues. Trimming took 4 bases from V and 3 from J; bases not matched to a gene: 4. Germline-derived CDR1 and CDR2 are LNHDA and SQIVND (reference sequence). CDR3 amino acids: CASSTGLAGYEQYF. In DNA, the CDR3 is TGTGCCAGTAGTACGGGACTAGCAGGCTACGAGCAGTACTTC.

V gene TRBV10-3 combines with J gene TRBJ2-5; no clear D gene. CDR1 is ENHRY and CDR2 is SYGVKD in the germline V gene. The CDR3 covers 13 residues. V lost 3 bases and J lost 1, with 6 bases in between. In DNA form, the CDR3 reads TGTGCCATCAGTGATACGTTCCAAGAGACCCAGTACTTC. Translated: CAISDTFQETQYF.

The chain carries TRBV5-5 and TRBJ1-5, with TRBD1 matching 9 bases. V was pared by 4 bases and J by 6 bases, with 5 bases of the junction left unmatched. There are 14 residues in the CDR3. In germline, CDR1 is SGHKS, CDR2 YYEKEE (reference sequence). As DNA, the CDR3 is TGTGCCAGCAGCCCCGGGACAGGGTTTCAGCCCCAGCATTTT. Its translation is CASSPGTGFQPQHF.

The rearrangement uses TRBV5-1 and TRBJ1-2, with D possibly being TRBD1 (5 bases). Germline V gene sequence: CDR1 SGHRS, CDR2 YFSETQ. V was trimmed by 4 bases and J by 4 bases, leaving 17 bases between them. The CDR3 is 15 amino acids. CDR3 nucleotides: TGCGCCAGCAGCCGTCGCCAGCCGGGGGTCTATGGCTACACCTTC. Translated, it gives CASSRRQPGVYGYTF.

The chain has TRBV9 and TRBJ2-6, with TRBD2 as a possible D gene (6 bases). Trimming removed 3 bases at V and 0 bases at J, with 13 bases between. Germline V gives CDR1 SGDLS, CDR2 YYNGEE. CDR3 length equals 17 residues. The CDR3 sequence: CASSDGTLTSGANVLTF. Here the CDR3 DNA reads TGTGCCAGCAGCGACGGGACTCTCACCTCTGGGGCCAACGTCCTGACTTTC.

The V gene is TRBV5-8, the J gene TRBJ2-3; 9 positions agree with TRBD1. CDR3 length: 13 amino acids. CDR1 is SGHTS and CDR2 is YDEGEE in the germline V gene. The V segment lost 9 bases and the J segment 5 bases; nucleotides outside the gene matches: 7. The CDR3 reads CAIQGARIDTQYF. Written as DNA, the CDR3 is TGTGCCATACAGGGGGCGCGTATAGATACGCAGTATTTT.

This chain joins TRBV9 and TRBJ2-7; 7 bases fit TRBD1. Germline assignment: CDR1 SGDLS and CDR2 YYNGEE. The CDR3 contains 14 residues. The ends lost 3 bases at V and 0 bases at J; junction bases unmatched: 3. The DNA of the CDR3 is TGTGCCAGCAGCGGACGGGACAGCTCCTACGAGCAGTACTTC. This gives the protein CASSGRDSSYEQYF.

V usage is TRBV5-4 and J usage is TRBJ2-5; tentative D call: TRBD2 (6 bases). This CDR3 comprises 15 residues. Germline CDR1 reads SGHNT; CDR2 reads YYREEE (reference sequence). Trimming removed 3 bases at V and 1 base at J, with 13 bases between. In DNA form, the CDR3 reads TGTGCCAGCAGCTCGCCGGGAGCCCTCCAAGAGACCCAGTACTTC. Its protein is CASSSPGALQETQYF.

The V gene is TRBV2, the J gene TRBJ2-7; 7 bases align to TRBD1. Looked up from germline, CDR1 is SNHLY and CDR2 is FYNNEI. The V segment lost 8 bases and the J segment 3 bases; nucleotides outside the gene matches: 10. The CDR3 length is 14 residues. The CDR3 coding sequence is TGTGCCAGCTTAGACCGGGACAGAAGCTACGAGCAGTACTTC. It specifies CASLDRDRSYEQYF.

The chain couples TRBV3-1 (or the pseudogene TRBV3-2) to TRBJ1-1; D gene ambiguous. Per the germline V gene, CDR1 is LGHDT and CDR2 is YNNKEL (reference sequence). This CDR3 is built from 15 residues. Deletions cut 0 bases from V and 5 bases from J, with 13 bases between. The CDR3 bases are TGTGCCAGCAGCCAAGATCCCACAGTGTCGACTGAAGCTTTCTTT. It is translated as CASSQDPTVSTEAFF.